Each of the 4 T cell receptor beta chains below was sequenced from the same sample in a study of CD8 T cells in Susac syndrome. It was with random hexamers that 0.5 to 1 ug RNA was reverse transcribed. TCRdb fed the immunoSEQ multiplex PCR reads into MiXCR, producing one record per CDR3 protein. The sample lists about 180,000 distinct CDR3 sequences, under 95% occurring once. Sequencing was done on a sample of CD4+ T cells from PBMCs. Receptors were obtained from a human donor with Susac syndrome.

The chain employs TRBV5-1 and TRBJ2-1, with TRBD2 identical over 12 bases. The CDR3 is 16 residues long. Germline assignment: CDR1 SGHRS and CDR2 YFSETQ. Trimming at V came to 4 bases and at J to 5 bases, leaving 7 bases not matched to a gene. The CDR3 DNA sequence: TGCGCCAGCAGCACCTATCTAGCGGGGGGGAACAATGAGCAGTTCTTC. Translated, it gives CASSTYLAGGNNEQFF.

Only one count was recorded for this clonotype. The V call is TRBV24-1, the J call TRBJ2-2, with D hard to call. The CDR3 has 15 amino acids. V dropped 3 bases and J dropped 3 bases, with 10 bases sitting between them. Germline values: CDR1 KGHDR, CDR2 SFDVKD. As DNA, the CDR3 is TGTGCCACCAGTGATCCCGGTACCGACACCGGGGAGCTGTTTTTT. It specifies CATSDPGTDTGELFF.

The V and J genes are TRBV4-3 and TRBJ1-2; D is possibly TRBD1 (5 bases). This CDR3 is built from 14 residues. Deletions cut 0 bases from V and 8 bases from J, with 13 bases between. Germline CDR1 LGHNA, CDR2 YSLEER. The chain's CDR3 is CASSQDRWEGGYTF. The CDR3 coding sequence is TGCGCCAGCAGCCAAGATAGATGGGAGGGGGGCTACACCTTC.

The V and J genes are TRBV12-3 or TRBV12-4 and TRBJ1-3, with a weak D call TRBD1 (5 bases). The CDR3 has 13 amino acids. Trimming removed 5 bases from V and 4 bases from J, with 9 bases in between. The CDR3 bases are TGTGCCAGCAGTCTTTCAGGGGGAAACACCATATATTTT. Translating gives CASSLSGGNTIYF.